This TCR beta chain originates from a study of cytomegalovirus exposure and HLA in healthy donors. Overall study findings and caveats: 150 to 200 TCR beta chains were listed as cytomegalovirus-associated. In an earlier analysis, most TCR beta V segments were productive about 87% or about 30% of the time.

Germline loops: CDR1 LNHNV, CDR2 YYDKDF (reference sequence). The CDR3 spans 16 residues. The J segment lost 4 bases and the V segment lost 5 bases, leaving 7 bases of the junction unmatched. In regard to this clone: Its antigen is not identified.

The primer mix had 60 Vbeta and 13 Jbeta primers. TCRdb keeps only in-frame clones here, not all; method: immunoSEQ multiplex PCR. In the table there are 170,000 or so clones, 84% of which are singletons. Sequencing was carried out using PBMCs. This receptor was obtained from a boy aged 2 to 9 in good health and CMV-seronegative. V gene TRBV15 combines with J gene TRBJ1-5; 11 bases align to TRBD1. In DNA form, the CDR3 reads TGTGCCACCAGCGGACCGGACAGGGGGCATAATCAGCCCCAGCATTTT. It encodes CATSGPDRGHNQPQHF.